These 12 T cell receptor beta chains were all obtained from the same sample, sequenced in a study of vaccination and CD4 T cells after COVID-19. The Oncomine TCR Beta short-read assay was applied to DNA of cultured CD4+ T cells. MiXCR was run by TCRdb on the PCR reads, yielding one entry per CDR3 protein. The profile covers some 25,000 distinct CDR3 sequences, with around 48% appearing a single time and 6.1% taken by the ten largest. For these TCRs, the target antigens are not known. This sample's treatment: roughly 10-day PBMC culture with coronavirus spike peptide pools or control peptides (ViraFEST assay). Sequencing used CD4+ T cells from blood, cultured in vitro. These receptors were collected from a human donor who had recovered from COVID-19.

The chain employs TRBV7-9 and TRBJ1-1, with D tentatively TRBD1 (6 bases). Germline assignment: CDR1 SEHNR and CDR2 FQNEAQ (reference sequence). V dropped 5 bases and J dropped 1 base, with 14 bases sitting between them. This CDR3 has 15 amino acids. The chain's CDR3 is CASSPTGGANTEAFF. The DNA of the CDR3 is TGTGCCAGCAGCCCTACGGGGGGGGCGAACACTGAAGCTTTCTTT.

The chain has TRBV6-5 and TRBJ2-1; D may be TRBD1 (6 bases). Trimming took 4 bases from V and 8 from J, leaving 27 bases between them. This CDR3 has 18 amino acids. CDR1 is MNHEY, CDR2 SVGAGI, per germline. The CDR3 DNA sequence: TGTGCCAGCAGTTTAACGGGGATGGGGGAAGGGGCAGGGGATGAGCAGTTCTTC. This encodes CASSLTGMGEGAGDEQFF.

V gene TRBV28 combines with J gene TRBJ1-2, with 9 nucleotides matching TRBD1. V shed 10 bases, J shed 8 bases, and the junction held 14 bases outside the gene matches. The CDR3 is 14 residues long. Germline V gene data show CDR1 as MDHEN and CDR2 as SYDVKM. CDR3 sequence: CAISLRDRVGGYTF. The CDR3 nucleotides are TGTGCCATCTCCTTGAGGGACAGGGTGGGAGGCTACACCTTC.

This clonotype has a handful of counts. The CDR3 region is CSASGYQGVGQPQHF. The CDR3 bases are TGCAGTGCTAGTGGATACCAAGGGGTCGGTCAGCCCCAGCATTTT. This sequence joins TRBV20-1 and TRBJ1-5; tentative D call: TRBD1 (5 bases). The V gene lost 3 bases and the J gene lost 6 bases, with 18 bases spanning the gap. The CDR3 spans 15 residues. Germline-derived CDR1 and CDR2 are DFQATT and SNEGSKA (reference sequence).

This clonotype was seen a handful of times. This chain uses TRBV7-3 with TRBJ1-1, with TRBD1 matching over 9 bases. Germline CDR1 and CDR2: SGHTA and FQGTGA. The CDR3 has 17 amino acids. Trimming at V came to 2 bases and at J to 1 base, leaving 8 bases not matched to a gene. CDR3 residues: CASSLYVGQGPNTEAFF. The DNA of the CDR3 is TGTGCCAGCAGCTTATACGTTGGACAGGGGCCGAACACTGAAGCTTTCTTT. The complete variable domain, with remaining parts taken from reference TRBV7-3 and TRBJ1-1, reads GAGVSQTPSNKVTEKGKYVELRCDPISGHTALYWYRQSLGQGPEFLIYFQGTGAADDSGLPNDRFFAVRPEGSVSTLKIQRTERGDSAVYLCASSLYVGQGPNTEAFFGQGTRLTVV.

This clonotype has only a few counts. V and J are TRBV15 and TRBJ2-3; 9 bases match TRBD1. Germline V lookup: CDR1 LNHNV, CDR2 YYDKDF (reference sequence). CDR3 size: 16 residues. J gave up 1 base and V 1 base, and 3 bases lay outside the gene matches. CDR3 protein: CATSRGGDRGTDTQYF. CDR3 nucleotide sequence: TGTGCCACCAGCAGAGGGGGGGACAGGGGCACAGATACGCAGTATTTT.

The chain uses TRBV7-6 and TRBJ2-2, with D tentatively TRBD2 (6 bases). This CDR3 is built from 16 residues. Between the trimmed V and J ends, which lost 1 base and 5 bases, there was a span of 14 bases. Germline assignment: CDR1 SGHVS and CDR2 FNYEAQ. CDR3 DNA: TGTGCCAGCAGCTTAGAACTTGCGGGGCTAACCGGGGAGCTGTTTTTT. As protein: CASSLELAGLTGELFF.

V gene TRBV24-1 combines with J gene TRBJ2-7; perhaps TRBD1 as D (7 bases). Germline loops: CDR1 KGHDR, CDR2 SFDVKD. The CDR3 runs 13 residues. V was trimmed by 3 bases and J by 4 bases, leaving 9 bases between them. The CDR3 nucleotides are TGTGCCACCAGTGATCAGGGGGGTTACGAGCAGTACTTC. Its translation: CATSDQGGYEQYF.

This rearrangement joins TRBV4-3 to TRBJ1-2; D remains unclear. V was pared by 0 bases and J by 4 bases, with 6 bases between. CDR3 length: 13 amino acids. Germline V gene lookup returns CDR1 LGHNA and CDR2 YSLEER. CDR3 coding DNA: TGCGCCAGCAGCCAAGAAGTTGGCTATGGCTACACCTTC. It yields the protein CASSQEVGYGYTF.

The rearrangement uses TRBV6-2 or TRBV6-3 and TRBJ1-1; the D gene is possibly TRBD1 (5 bases). In germline, CDR1 is MNHEY, CDR2 SVGEGT. This CDR3 contains 15 residues. V shed 0 bases and J shed 3 bases, with 11 bases lying between them. CDR3 DNA: TGTGCCAGCAGTTACTCGAGGGGCGCGTACACTGAAGCTTTCTTT. This gives the protein CASSYSRGAYTEAFF.

The rearrangement joins TRBV6-2 or TRBV6-3 to TRBJ2-3, with TRBD2 identical over 12 bases. The CDR3 runs to 17 residues. Looked up from germline, CDR1 is MNHEY and CDR2 is SVGEGT. V lost 6 bases, J lost 4 bases, and 11 bases stayed unmatched. As DNA, the CDR3 is TGTGCCAGCAGGACTGAGACTAGCGGGAGATACGCAGATACGCAGTATTTT. Translation gives CASRTETSGRYADTQYF.

This clonotype appeared a few times. CDR3 sequence reads: CASSSLWTGGETQYF. The CDR3 DNA sequence: TGTGCCAGCAGTTCACTTTGGACAGGAGGGGAGACCCAGTACTTC. V gene TRBV28 combines with J gene TRBJ2-5; weak D call: TRBD1 (7 bases). The germline V gene encodes CDR1 MDHEN and CDR2 SYDVKM. The CDR3 runs to 15 residues. The germline V and J ends were trimmed by 4 bases and 5 bases, with 17 bases remaining between them. Full variable domain (remainder filled in from reference TRBV28 and TRBJ2-5): DVKVTQSSRYLVKRTGEKVFLECVQDMDHENMFWYRQDPGLGLRLIYFSYDVKMKEKGDIPEGYSVSREKKERFSLILESASTNQTSMYLCASSSLWTGGETQYFGPGTRLLVL.